Listed here are 30 T cell receptor beta chains from one sample, sequenced in a study of breast tumors, draining lymph nodes, adjacent tissues. In TCRdb, the multiplex PCR reads were re-called with MiXCR into one record per CDR3 protein. The profile shows under 250,000 distinct CDR3 sequences, about 30% of them singletons. Samples came from axillary lymph nodes draining the breast cancer. Sequencing used axillary lymph node tissue. These receptors were taken from a female donor with breast cancer. Some clones in this sample may be carry-over from other donors' samples.

Remarks on this clonotype: One end of the junction fails to match germline, which may point to a read error. The chain links TRBV7-9 to TRBJ2-1, with TRBD2 matching 10 bases. The CDR3 spans 16 residues. Germline assignment: CDR1 SEHNR and CDR2 FQNEAQ (reference sequence). The CDR3 DNA follows: TGTGCCAGCAGCTTCACTAGCGGGATGTTCTACAGTGAGCAGTTCTTC. This encodes CASSFTSGMFYSEQFF.

In this sample, this clonotype turned up many times. The chain employs TRBV11-2 and TRBJ1-3; D unclear. V lost 2 bases and J lost 0, with 5 bases in between. CDR1 is SGHAT and CDR2 is FQNNGV in the germline V gene. The CDR3 totals 14 residues. CDR3 coding DNA: TGTGCCAGCAGCTTATATTCCTCTGGAAACACCATATATTTT. Amino acid sequence: CASSLYSSGNTIYF.

This clonotype was counted at least ten times. The chain links TRBV5-1 to TRBJ2-2; D unresolved. Trimming removed 0 bases at V and 2 bases at J, with 8 bases between. Germline values: CDR1 SGHRS, CDR2 YFSETQ. The CDR3 totals 15 residues. The CDR3 region has the DNA TGCGCCAGCAGCTTGGGAATCCCCAACACCGGGGAGCTGTTTTTT. Its protein is CASSLGIPNTGELFF.

Of note for this clonotype: Germline is not matched at one junction end, which may reflect a read error. The V gene is TRBV6-2 or TRBV6-3, the J gene TRBJ2-7; no definite D call. The CDR3 is 14 residues long. Germline assignment: CDR1 MNHEY and CDR2 SVGEGT. The CDR3 protein is CASSHSLREHEQYF. The CDR3 coding sequence is TGTGCCAGCAGTCACTCCCTAAGGGAACACGAGCAGTACTTC.

The sample holds many counts of this clonotype. The chain has TRBV19 and TRBJ1-4; 9 positions match TRBD1. Germline CDR1 reads LNHDA; CDR2 reads SQIVND (reference sequence). J lost 3 bases, V lost 6 bases, and 14 bases had no gene match. The CDR3 consists of 18 residues. The CDR3 bases are TGTGCCAGTAGACCTGGACTAAGCACAGGGGGCCCTAATGAAAAACTGTTTTTT. It is translated as CASRPGLSTGGPNEKLFF.

This clonotype was seen many times. The chain recombines TRBV20-1 with TRBJ1-5; TRBD1 aligns across 7 bases. This CDR3 region has 14 residues. Germline V gives CDR1 DFQATT, CDR2 SNEGSKA (reference sequence). Losses at the gene ends were 1 base for V and 4 bases for J; bases not matched to a gene: 4. The CDR3 DNA is TGCAGTGCTAGAGCGCCGGGACAGAATCAGCCCCAGCATTTT. It codes for CSARAPGQNQPQHF.

This clonotype has a count of ten or more. The rearrangement uses TRBV11-2 and TRBJ2-2; D is perhaps TRBD1 (5 bases). The CDR3 sequence is 15 residues long. V was shortened by 2 bases and J by 0 bases, with 7 bases between the two germline ends. The V gene's germline CDR1 is SGHAT and CDR2 FQNNGV. CDR3 nucleotide sequence: TGTGCCAGCAGCTTAATGACAGCGAACACCGGGGAGCTGTTTTTT. It specifies CASSLMTANTGELFF.

This clonotype was counted ten times or more. The V gene is TRBV9, the J gene TRBJ2-1; D possibly matches TRBD1 or TRBD2 (5 bases each). V lost 3 bases and J 5 bases, leaving 15 bases between the germline ends. This CDR3 comprises 15 residues. The germline V gene has CDR1 SGDLS and CDR2 YYNGEE. In nucleotides, the CDR3 is TGTGCCAGCAGCGGCACTAAGTCGGGGCACAATGAGCAGTTCTTC. Amino acid sequence: CASSGTKSGHNEQFF.

In its sample, this clonotype was seen a few times. Being one base from a much bigger clone, this may be a read error. This sequence joins TRBV28 and TRBJ1-6; no reliable D call. The V end was cut by 6 bases, the J end by 9 bases, with 9 bases between. Germline V gene data show CDR1 as MDHEN and CDR2 as SYDVKM. This CDR3 spans 12 amino acids. CDR3 nucleotide sequence: TGTGCCAGCAGGGTCCTTGGTTCACCCCTCCACTTT. Translation: CASRVLGSPLHF.

This clonotype was observed at least ten times. The rearrangement uses TRBV20-1 and TRBJ2-1; D possibly uses TRBD1 or TRBD2 (7 bases each). V was clipped by 0 bases and J by 2 bases, with 11 bases between them. Germline V CDR1 and CDR2: DFQATT, SNEGSKA (reference sequence). The CDR3 has 15 residues. CDR3 coding DNA: TGCAGTGCTAGAGATCCAGGGGGGGCCTACAATGAGCAGTTCTTC. This encodes CSARDPGGAYNEQFF.

This clonotype was recorded many times. The chain recombines TRBV11-3 with TRBJ2-4; no reliable D call. From germline, CDR1 is SGHNT and CDR2 YENEEA. V lost 10 bases and J 0 bases, leaving 10 bases between the germline ends. The CDR3 contains 13 residues. CDR3 region: CAIERLAKNIQYF. DNA for the CDR3: TGTGCCATCGAGAGGTTAGCCAAAAACATTCAGTACTTC.

This clonotype was found many times. This chain uses TRBV12-3 or TRBV12-4 with TRBJ2-7; 14 bases agree with TRBD2. The CDR3 is 17 amino acids. Trimming took 3 bases from V and 7 from J; bases not matched to a gene: 11. The CDR3 sequence is CASSFPGTSGRLREQYF. The CDR3, as DNA: TGTGCCAGCAGTTTCCCCGGGACTAGCGGGAGATTGAGGGAGCAGTACTTC.

The V gene is TRBV20-1, the J gene TRBJ2-6; the match to TRBD1 covers 8 bases. With 4 bases clipped from V and 0 bases from J, the junction kept 11 bases outside the gene matches. This CDR3 contains 18 residues. Germline V gene data show CDR1 as DFQATT and CDR2 as SNEGSKA (reference sequence). The CDR3 region has the DNA TGCAGTGCTAAGAGGACAGGGAGCGCCTCCTCTGGGGCCAACGTCCTGACTTTC. Protein product: CSAKRTGSASSGANVLTF.

The sample holds many counts of this clonotype. V usage is TRBV18 and J usage is TRBJ2-1, with no clear D. V was trimmed by 2 bases and J by 5 bases, leaving 7 bases between them. The CDR3 has 13 amino acids. Germline assignment: CDR1 KGHSH and CDR2 LQKENI. The CDR3 sequence is CASSPGQNNEQFF. The CDR3 nucleotides are TGTGCCAGCTCACCAGGGCAGAACAATGAGCAGTTCTTC.

This chain uses TRBV20-1 with TRBJ1-2; TRBD1 agrees at 12 bases. Germline V gene lookup returns CDR1 DFQATT and CDR2 SNEGSKA (reference sequence). The CDR3 contains 13 residues. Losses at the gene ends were 6 bases for V and 7 bases for J; bases not matched to a gene: 6. The CDR3 DNA follows: TGCAGTGCCGGGACAGGGGGCGCGGGTGGCTACACCTTC. It yields the protein CSAGTGGAGGYTF.

The sample holds many counts of this clonotype. Here the CDR3 DNA reads TGTGCCAGCAGGGAAGCGGGATCGGGCACCGGGGAGCTGTTTTTT. It codes for CASREAGSGTGELFF. The chain links TRBV3-1 to TRBJ2-2; TRBD2 aligns across 7 bases. Germline loops: CDR1 LGHDT, CDR2 YNNKEL (reference sequence). J was trimmed by 4 bases and V by 6 bases; bases with no gene match: 8. The CDR3 contains 15 residues.

Concerning this clonotype: A much larger clone differs from this one at a single base, so this may be a read error. The chain joins TRBV7-2 to TRBJ2-2; 9 nucleotides match TRBD2. CDR1 SGHTA and CDR2 FQGNSA come from the germline V gene. The J segment lost 6 bases and the V segment lost 0 bases, leaving 8 bases of the junction unmatched. The CDR3 length is 17 residues. CDR3: CTSSLALAGGPSGELFF. The CDR3 DNA reads as TGTACCAGCAGCTTAGCGCTGGCGGGAGGGCCGTCCGGGGAGCTGTTTTTT. The whole variable domain, remainder taken from reference TRBV7-2 and TRBJ2-2, is GAGVSQSPSNKVTEKGKDVELRCDPISGHTALYWYRQSLGQGLEFLIYFQGNSAPDKSGLPSDRFSAERTGGSVSTLTIQRTQQEDSAVYLCTSSLALAGGPSGELFFGEGSRLTVL.

Remarks on this clonotype: Just one base apart from a much larger clone, this may be a read error. V is TRBV6-5 and J is TRBJ2-7; D unclear. This CDR3 is 13 amino acids long. CDR1 MNHEY and CDR2 SVGAGI come from the germline V gene. Written as DNA, the CDR3 is TGTGCCGGCAGTATCTTGGGTAACGGCGAGCAGTACTTC. Its translation: CAGSILGNGEQYF.

This clonotype was seen many times. The CDR3 nucleotides read TGTGCCAGCAGCGTAGGCGAAGGGCCCTACGAGCAGTACTTC. Protein: CASSVGEGPYEQYF. The chain uses TRBV9 and TRBJ2-7; D is undetermined. Looked up from germline, CDR1 is SGDLS and CDR2 is YYNGEE. Trimming cost V 0 bases and J 2 bases, with 9 bases left between them. The CDR3 is 14 amino acids.

The V and J genes are TRBV7-9 and TRBJ1-6; the match to TRBD1 covers 8 bases. Losses at the gene ends were 2 bases for V and 13 bases for J; bases not matched to a gene: 13. This CDR3 is built from 16 residues. From germline, CDR1 is SEHNR and CDR2 FQNEAQ (reference sequence). CDR3 bases: TGTGCCAGCAGCTTAATGCCCCCAGGGGGCAATAATCCCCTCCACTTT. Protein: CASSLMPPGGNNPLHF.

This clonotype has at least ten counts. This chain connects TRBV7-2 to TRBJ2-1; D remains unclear. Trimming removed 3 bases from V and 1 base from J, with 10 bases in between. Looked up from germline, CDR1 is SGHTA and CDR2 is FQGNSA. The CDR3 has 15 amino acids. CDR3 sequence (DNA): TGTGCCAGCAGCTTGGACCCAGATTCCTACAATGAGCAGTTCTTC. Amino acid sequence: CASSLDPDSYNEQFF.

This clonotype has at least ten counts. The chain recombines TRBV6-6 with TRBJ1-5; a possible D gene is TRBD1 (5 bases). The germline V gene encodes CDR1 MNHNY and CDR2 SVGAGI (reference sequence). This CDR3 region has 16 residues. The V and J ends lost 1 base and 0 bases respectively, with 10 bases between them. CDR3 bases: TGTGCCAGCAGTTACTTGAGGGGCTTTAGCAATCAGCCCCAGCATTTT. It is translated as CASSYLRGFSNQPQHF.

This clonotype has at least ten counts. This chain links TRBV24-1 with TRBJ2-3, with D perhaps TRBD1 or TRBD2 (6 bases each). V was shortened by 0 bases and J by 0 bases, with 12 bases between the two germline ends. CDR3 length: 17 amino acids. From germline, CDR1 is KGHDR and CDR2 SFDVKD. The DNA of the CDR3 is TGTGCCACCAGTGATTTGGGGGGGCCCCGTAGCACAGATACGCAGTATTTT. Encoded protein: CATSDLGGPRSTDTQYF.

With regard to this clonotype: A read error may explain this, as a much larger clone is one base away. The V and J genes are TRBV5-6 and TRBJ2-7; D is possibly TRBD1 or TRBD2 (5 bases each). The CDR3 length is 16 residues. V was cut by 1 base and J by 3 bases, with 17 bases left in between. CDR1 and CDR2 from the germline V gene are SGHDT and YYEEEE. The CDR3: CASSLRGPAAVYEQYF. The CDR3 DNA reads TGTGCCAGCAGCTTGAGGGGACCAGCGGCTGTCTACGAGCAGTACTTC.

This clonotype was observed at least ten times. The J gene is TRBJ1-5, the V gene TRBV20-1; 9 positions agree with TRBD1. V dropped 6 bases and J dropped 1; count of bases not matched to a gene: 7. The CDR3 loop spans 15 amino acids. Germline CDR1 DFQATT, CDR2 SNEGSKA (reference sequence). CDR3 region: CSAQDRGESNQPQHF. CDR3 bases: TGCAGTGCCCAGGACAGGGGCGAGAGCAATCAGCCCCAGCATTTT.

This clonotype was counted at least ten times. This sequence joins TRBV5-1 and TRBJ2-7; TRBD1 aligns across 7 bases. Germline V gene sequence: CDR1 SGHRS, CDR2 YFSETQ. The J segment lost 0 bases and the V segment lost 7 bases, leaving 7 bases of the junction unmatched. The CDR3 is made up of 14 amino acids. CDR3 in amino acids: CASAWGQYSYEQYF. CDR3 DNA: TGCGCCAGCGCTTGGGGACAGTACTCCTACGAGCAGTACTTC.

The chain carries TRBV19 and TRBJ1-5, with 7 bases matching TRBD1. Germline-derived CDR1 and CDR2 are LNHDA and SQIVND (reference sequence). The CDR3 extends over 16 amino acids. V trimming: 3 bases; J trimming: 11 bases; junction bases outside the gene matches: 16. The CDR3 DNA is TGTGCCAGTAGTATCCTCGGGACAGCGCAATCAGTGGCCCAGCATTTT. Translated: CASSILGTAQSVAQHF.

The chain links TRBV11-2 to TRBJ2-7; D tentatively reads TRBD1 or TRBD2 (5 bases each). Trimming took 1 base from V and 6 from J, leaving 10 bases between them. CDR1 is SGHAT and CDR2 is FQNNGV in the germline V gene. The CDR3 is 13 amino acids. The CDR3 sequence: CASSLVRGTEQYF. CDR3 bases: TGTGCCAGCAGCTTAGTGAGGGGAACCGAGCAGTACTTC.

The rearrangement joins TRBV7-2 to TRBJ1-2, with D uncertain. With 1 base removed from V and 1 base from J, the gap between germline ends came to 7 bases. CDR1 is SGHTA, CDR2 FQGNSA, per germline. CDR3 length: 14 amino acids. CDR3 protein: CASSLDYNNYGYTF. CDR3 nucleotides: TGTGCCAGCAGCTTAGATTACAATAACTATGGCTACACCTTC.

This clonotype has more than one count but fewer than ten. V gene TRBV27 combines with J gene TRBJ2-3; TRBD2 matches 7 bases. V was clipped by 3 bases and J by 6 bases; unmatched bases: 6. Germline CDR1 MNHEY, CDR2 SMNVEV (reference sequence). CDR3 size: 14 residues. The CDR3 loop is CASSLYFGGDTQYF. DNA of the CDR3: TGTGCCAGCAGTTTGTACTTCGGGGGGGATACGCAGTATTTT.